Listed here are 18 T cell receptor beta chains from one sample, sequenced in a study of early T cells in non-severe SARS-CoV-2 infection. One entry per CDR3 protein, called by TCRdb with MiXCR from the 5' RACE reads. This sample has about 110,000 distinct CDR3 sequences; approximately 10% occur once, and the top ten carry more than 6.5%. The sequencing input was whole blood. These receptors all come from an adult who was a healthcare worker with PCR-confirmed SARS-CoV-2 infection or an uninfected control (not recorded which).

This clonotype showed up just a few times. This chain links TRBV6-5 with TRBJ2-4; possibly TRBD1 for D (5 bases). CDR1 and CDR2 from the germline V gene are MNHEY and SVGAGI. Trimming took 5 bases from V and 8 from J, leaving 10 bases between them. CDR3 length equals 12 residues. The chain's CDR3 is CASSEKGYIQYF. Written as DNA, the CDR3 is TGTGCCAGCAGTGAAAAGGGGTACATTCAGTACTTC.

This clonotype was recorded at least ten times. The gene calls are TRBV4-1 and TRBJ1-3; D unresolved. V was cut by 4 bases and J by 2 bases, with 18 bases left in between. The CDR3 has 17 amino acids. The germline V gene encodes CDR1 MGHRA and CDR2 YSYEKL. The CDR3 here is CASSPTNARGAGNTIYF. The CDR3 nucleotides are TGCGCCAGCAGCCCGACAAATGCTCGTGGGGCTGGAAACACCATATATTTT.

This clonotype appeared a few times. CDR3: CASTSTGVSTEAFF. The CDR3 DNA is TGTGCCAGCACCTCTACAGGGGTAAGCACTGAAGCTTTCTTT. The chain combines TRBV7-9 with TRBJ1-1; 7 bases match TRBD1. CDR1 is SEHNR and CDR2 is FQNEAQ in the germline V gene (reference sequence). The CDR3 has 14 residues. The V gene end was trimmed by 7 bases and the J gene end by 4 bases; junction bases not matched to a gene: 9.

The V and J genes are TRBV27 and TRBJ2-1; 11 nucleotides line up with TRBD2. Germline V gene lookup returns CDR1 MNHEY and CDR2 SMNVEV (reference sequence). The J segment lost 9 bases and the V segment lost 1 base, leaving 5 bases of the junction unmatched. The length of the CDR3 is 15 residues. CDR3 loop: CASSLFPSGGSEQFF. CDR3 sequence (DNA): TGTGCCAGCAGTTTATTTCCTAGCGGGGGGAGTGAGCAGTTCTTC.

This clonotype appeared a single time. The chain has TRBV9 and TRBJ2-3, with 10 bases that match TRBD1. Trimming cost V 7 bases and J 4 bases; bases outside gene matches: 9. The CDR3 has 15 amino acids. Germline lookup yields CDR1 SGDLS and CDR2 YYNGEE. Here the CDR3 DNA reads TGTGCCAGCGCAAGACAGGGGGCGCACGCAGATACGCAGTATTTT. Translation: CASARQGAHADTQYF. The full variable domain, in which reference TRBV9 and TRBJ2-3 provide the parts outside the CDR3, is DSGVTQTPKHLITATGQRVTLRCSPRSGDLSVYWYQQSLDQGLQFLIQYYNGEERAKGNILERFSAQQFPDLHSELNLSSLELGDSALYFCASARQGAHADTQYFGPGTRLTVL.

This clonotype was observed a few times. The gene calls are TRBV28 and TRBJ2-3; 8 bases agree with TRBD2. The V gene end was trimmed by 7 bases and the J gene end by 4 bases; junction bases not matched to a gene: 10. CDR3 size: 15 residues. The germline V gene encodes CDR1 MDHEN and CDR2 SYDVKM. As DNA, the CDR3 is TGTGCCAGCACCATAGCGGGAAGGGTTTCAGATACGCAGTATTTT. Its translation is CASTIAGRVSDTQYF.

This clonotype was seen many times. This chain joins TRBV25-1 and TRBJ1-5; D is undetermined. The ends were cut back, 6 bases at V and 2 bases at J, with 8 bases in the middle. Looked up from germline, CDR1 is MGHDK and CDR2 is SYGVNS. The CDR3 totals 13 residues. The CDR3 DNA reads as TGTGCCAGCAGGGGTCAGGGCAATCAGCCCCAGCATTTT. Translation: CASRGQGNQPQHF.

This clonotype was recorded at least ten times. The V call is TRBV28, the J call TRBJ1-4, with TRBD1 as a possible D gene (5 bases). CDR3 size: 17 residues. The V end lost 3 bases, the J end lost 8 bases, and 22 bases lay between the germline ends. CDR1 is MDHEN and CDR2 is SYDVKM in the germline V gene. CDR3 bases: TGTGCCAGCAGTTTTTGGGGGTCCACAACGGCGCCGGAAAAACTGTTTTTT. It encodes CASSFWGSTTAPEKLFF.

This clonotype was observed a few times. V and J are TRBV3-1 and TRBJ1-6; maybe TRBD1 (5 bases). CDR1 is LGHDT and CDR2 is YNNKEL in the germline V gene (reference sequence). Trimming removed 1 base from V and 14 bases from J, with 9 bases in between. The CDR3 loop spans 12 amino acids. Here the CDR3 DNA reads TGTGCCAGCAGCCAAGGTGGGGGGACCCTCCACTTT. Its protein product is CASSQGGGTLHF.

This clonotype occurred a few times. The CDR3 DNA sequence: TGTGCCAGCTCACCCCGGGGGCAAGGCACTGAAGCTTTCTTT. This gives the protein CASSPRGQGTEAFF. The chain is built from TRBV18 and TRBJ1-1, with D possibly TRBD1 on 6 matching bases. The germline V and J ends were trimmed by 3 bases and 4 bases, with 12 bases remaining between them. Germline-derived CDR1 and CDR2 are KGHSH and LQKENI. CDR3 length equals 14 residues.

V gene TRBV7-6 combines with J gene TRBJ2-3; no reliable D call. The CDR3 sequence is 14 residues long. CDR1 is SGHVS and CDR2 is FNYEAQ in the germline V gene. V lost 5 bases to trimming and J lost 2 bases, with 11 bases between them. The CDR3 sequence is CASSQTGNTDTQYF. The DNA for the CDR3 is TGTGCCAGCAGCCAAACGGGCAACACAGATACGCAGTATTTT.

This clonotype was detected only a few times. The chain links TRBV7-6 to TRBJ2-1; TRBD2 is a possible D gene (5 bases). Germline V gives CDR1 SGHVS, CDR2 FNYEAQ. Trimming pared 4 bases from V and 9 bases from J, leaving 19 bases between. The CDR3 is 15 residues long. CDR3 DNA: TGTGCCAGCAGCTCAGCGGCCTATACGGAAACTGAGCAGTTCTTC. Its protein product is CASSSAAYTETEQFF.

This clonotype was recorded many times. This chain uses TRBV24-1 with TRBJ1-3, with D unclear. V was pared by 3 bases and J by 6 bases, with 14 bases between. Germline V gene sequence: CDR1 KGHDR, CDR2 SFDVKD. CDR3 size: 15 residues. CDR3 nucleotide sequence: TGTGCCACCAGTGATGACACACGCCGGGAAAACACCATATATTTT. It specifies CATSDDTRRENTIYF.

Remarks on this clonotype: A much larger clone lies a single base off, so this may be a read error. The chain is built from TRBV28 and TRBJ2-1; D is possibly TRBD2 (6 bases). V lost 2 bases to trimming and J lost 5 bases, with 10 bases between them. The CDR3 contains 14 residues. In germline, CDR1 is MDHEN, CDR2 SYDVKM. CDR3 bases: TGTGCCAGCAGTTTAGTGGGAGGCCACAATGAGCAGTTCTTC. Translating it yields CASSLVGGHNEQFF.

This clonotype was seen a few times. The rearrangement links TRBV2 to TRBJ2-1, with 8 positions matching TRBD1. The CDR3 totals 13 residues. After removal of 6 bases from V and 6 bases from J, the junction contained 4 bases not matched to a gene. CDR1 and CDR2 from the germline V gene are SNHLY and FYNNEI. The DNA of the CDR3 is TGTGCCAGCAGGGACAGGGCCATCAATGAGCAGTTCTTC. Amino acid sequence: CASRDRAINEQFF. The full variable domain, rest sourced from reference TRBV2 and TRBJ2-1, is EPEVTQTPSHQVTQMGQEVILRCVPISNHLYFYWYRQILGQKVEFLVSFYNNEISEKSEIFDDQFSVERPDGSNFTLKIRSTKLEDSAMYFCASRDRAINEQFFGPGTRLTVL.

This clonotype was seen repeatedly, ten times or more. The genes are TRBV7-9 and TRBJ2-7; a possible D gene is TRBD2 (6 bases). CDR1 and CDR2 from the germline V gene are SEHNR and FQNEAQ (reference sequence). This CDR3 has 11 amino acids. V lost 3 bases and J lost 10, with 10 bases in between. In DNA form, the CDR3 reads TGTGCCAGCAGCTTCGGCGGGGCTCAGTACTTC. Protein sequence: CASSFGGAQYF.

CDR3 sequence: CSVYADTQYF. The CDR3 nucleotides are TGCAGCGTGTACGCAGATACGCAGTATTTT. V and J are TRBV29-1 and TRBJ2-3; D unclear. The CDR3 loop spans 10 amino acids. Trimming took off 6 bases at V and 4 bases at J, with 5 bases between the two ends. Germline CDR1 reads SQVTM; CDR2 reads ANQGSEA.

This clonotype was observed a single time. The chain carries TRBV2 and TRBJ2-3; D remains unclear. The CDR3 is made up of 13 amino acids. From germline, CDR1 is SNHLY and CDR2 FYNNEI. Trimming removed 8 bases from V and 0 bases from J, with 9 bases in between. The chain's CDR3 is CASETTSTDTQYF. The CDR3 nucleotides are TGTGCCAGCGAGACAACTAGCACAGATACGCAGTATTTT.